The clone carrying this T cell receptor (beta chain) was seen ten or more times. Its target is not known. Time point indicated: pre-sensitization, week 0. Described treatment: therapeutic diphenylcyclopropenone sensitization with weekly scalp DPC. Unfractionated whole blood yielded total RNA. TCRdb re-analysed the RACE reads in MiXCR, keeping a single row per CDR3 protein. The sample lists 35,000 to 40,000 distinct CDR3 sequences, 9% to 15% occurring once. This CDR3 has 13 residues. Trimming took 0 bases from V and 6 from J, leaving 7 bases between them. The germline V gene has CDR1 MNHEY and CDR2 SVGAGI. The sample belongs to a study of human T cells and chemical hapten exposure. Study-level information: Patients additionally received therapeutic doses of diphenylcyclopropenone on the scalp once a week, and this continued throughout the roughly 26-week study. Alopecia areata, totalis or universalis affected patients, mainly female. Study-level points and caveats: Counts of TCRs above 1 in 1000 frequency stayed unchanged with DPC sensitization.

This specimen was whole blood, taken in connection with sensitization to the hapten diphenylcyclopropenone (DPC). This clonotype was sampled from a woman aged 40 to 50 with alopecia areata. Some clones in this sample may be carry-over from other donors' samples. The rearrangement links TRBV6-5 to TRBJ2-3, with D perhaps TRBD2 (6 bases). The CDR3 reads CASSYSGGDTQYF. As DNA, the CDR3 is TGTGCCAGCAGTTACTCAGGAGGGGATACGCAGTATTTT.